This TCR beta chain was sequenced during a study of somatic mutations in cytotoxic T cells in rheumatoid arthritis. Study information: Right after diagnosis, and before any treatment had started, patient peripheral blood (about 30 ml EDTA) was drawn.

This clone showed up just once. Positive magnetic bead selection, which isolated the CD4+ and CD8+ cells, was followed by a flow cytometry check of purity. Sequencing was performed with immunoSEQ multiplex PCR; in TCRdb, only in-frame clones are kept and a portion is missing. The repertoire holds around 18,000 clones, with roughly four fifths as singletons. In germline, CDR1 is GTSNPN, CDR2 SVGIG (reference sequence). CDR3 length: 11 residues. V gave up 3 bases and J gave up 5 bases, with 6 bases separating them. V and J are TRBV30 and TRBJ2-3; weak D call: TRBD2 (5 bases). Specimen: CD8+ T cells sorted from blood. This receptor was identified in an adult with rheumatoid arthritis. This chain's CDR3 is CAWSREDTQYF. CDR3 DNA: TGTGCCTGGAGCCGGGAAGATACGCAGTATTTT.